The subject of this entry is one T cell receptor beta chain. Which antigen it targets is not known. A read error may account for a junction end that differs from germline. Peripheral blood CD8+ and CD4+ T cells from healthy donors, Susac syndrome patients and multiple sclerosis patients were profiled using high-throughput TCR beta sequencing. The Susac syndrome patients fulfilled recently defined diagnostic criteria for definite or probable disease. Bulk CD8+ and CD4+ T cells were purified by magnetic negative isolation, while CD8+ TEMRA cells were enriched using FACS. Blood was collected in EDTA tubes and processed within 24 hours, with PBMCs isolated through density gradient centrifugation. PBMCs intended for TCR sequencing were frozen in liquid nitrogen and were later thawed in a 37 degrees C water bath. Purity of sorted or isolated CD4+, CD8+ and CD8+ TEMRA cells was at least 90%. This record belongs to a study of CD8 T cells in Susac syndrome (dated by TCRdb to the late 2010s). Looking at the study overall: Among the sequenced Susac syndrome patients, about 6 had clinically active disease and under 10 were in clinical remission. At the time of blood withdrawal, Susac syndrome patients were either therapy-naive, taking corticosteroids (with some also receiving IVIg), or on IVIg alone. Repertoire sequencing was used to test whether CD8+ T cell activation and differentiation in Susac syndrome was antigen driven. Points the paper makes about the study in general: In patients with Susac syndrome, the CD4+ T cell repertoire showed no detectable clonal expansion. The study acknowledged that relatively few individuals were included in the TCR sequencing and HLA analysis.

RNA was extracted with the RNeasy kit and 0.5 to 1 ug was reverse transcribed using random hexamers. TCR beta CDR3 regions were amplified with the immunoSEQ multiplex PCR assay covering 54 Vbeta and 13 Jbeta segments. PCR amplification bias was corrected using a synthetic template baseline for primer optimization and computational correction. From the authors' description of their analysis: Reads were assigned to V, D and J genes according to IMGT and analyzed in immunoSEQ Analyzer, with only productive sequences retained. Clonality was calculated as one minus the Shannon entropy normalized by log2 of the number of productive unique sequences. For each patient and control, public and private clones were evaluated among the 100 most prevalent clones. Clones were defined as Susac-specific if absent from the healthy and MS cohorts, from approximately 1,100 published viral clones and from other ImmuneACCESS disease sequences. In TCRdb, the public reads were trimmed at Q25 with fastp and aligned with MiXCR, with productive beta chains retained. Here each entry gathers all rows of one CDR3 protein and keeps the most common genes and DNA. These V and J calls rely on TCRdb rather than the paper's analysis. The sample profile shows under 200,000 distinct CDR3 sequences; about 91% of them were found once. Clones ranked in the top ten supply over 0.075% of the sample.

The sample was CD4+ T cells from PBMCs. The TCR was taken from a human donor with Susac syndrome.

Read as DNA, the sequence is TGTGCTAGCAGGAACATAAACACCGGGGAGCTGTTTTTT. This translates into CASRNINTGELFF. This chain joins TRBV7-7 to TRBJ2-2; the D gene remains uncertain. The germline V gene (reference sequence) supplies CDR1 SSHAT and CDR2 FNYEAQ. The CDR3 spans 13 residues, from the cysteine through the phenylalanine. Of all the DNA, just the CDR3 is kept, 39 bases in frame from base 1.